This T cell receptor (beta chain) comes out of a study of blood T cell repertoires in COVID-19 (dated by TCRdb to about 2020). Concerning the study at large: Samples covering the acute and convalescent phases of COVID-19 were provided by collaborators in the United States, Italy and Spain. The material from the prospective study consisted of cDNA or gDNA derived from T cells, B-cell-depleted T cells, or PBMCs. The dataset comprised deeply sampled blood TCRbeta repertoires from subjects exposed to, actively infected with, or recovered from COVID-19. The repertoires were released in a freely available public database intended as a resource for research on the immune response to SARS-CoV-2. The samples were drawn from two sources: the first 160 participants of the ongoing ImmuneRACE study, and 1,254 subjects contributed by 6 global collaborators. Nearly every sample came with metadata listing a de-identified subject ID, COVID-19 status, age in years and sex. HLA class I and class II types, where available, came from metadata supplied by the sample provider rather than from assay-based typing.

Findings and caveats that apply to the study as a whole: How much clinical and demographic metadata was included differed by source and by participant, and the metadata was provided uncurated.

Each collaborating institution followed its own protocols to collect whole blood in K2EDTA tubes. Collaborator samples were shipped for TCRbeta analysis as frozen whole blood, isolated PBMCs, or DNA extracted from either sample type. Details on this clone: Its specific antigen is unknown. No base qualities exist here, and no much larger clone lies one base off it.

The immunoSEQ Assay, a bias-controlled multiplex PCR, was used to amplify TCRbeta CDR3 regions from genomic DNA. For the original study's pipeline: The number of nucleated cells in each sample was estimated from the amplification of reference gene primers within the assay. Sequence reads were collapsed and filtered to measure the absolute abundance of every unique TCRbeta CDR3 rearrangement. For each sample, productive Simpson clonality was calculated by taking the square root of Simpson's diversity index across productive rearrangements. The source is immuneACCESS, and TCRdb retained only in-frame sequences with V and J called. Part of the clones is not carried over; for the studies checked, unresolved V genes explain less than half of this, and the remainder is unexplained. V and J calls and clone size are given by that table; D and trimming were obtained from the DNA. The table for this sample lists about 190,000 clones; around 85% of them were counted only once. 9.5% to 15% of the sample comes from the top ten.

This receptor was identified in a woman between 45 and 60 years old with acute or convalescent COVID-19. Sequenced input: peripheral blood.

At the DNA level, the sequence is TGCGCCAGCAGCTTGGCACCGGGAGGGTACGAGCAGTACTTC. This codes for CASSLAPGGYEQYF. The chain links TRBV5-1 with TRBJ2-7, and TRBD2 matches 8 of the central bases. After removal of 0 bases from V and 4 bases from J, the junction retains 3 bases not matched to a gene. The CDR1 and CDR2 encoded by the germline V gene are SGHRS and YFSETQ. The CDR3 sequence holds 14 residues, the cysteine and phenylalanine included. Only CDR3 DNA is held: 42 bases, read in frame from base 1. The CDR3 plus the reference TRBV5-1 and TRBJ2-7 genes for the other parts give the full variable domain: KAGVTQTPRYLIKTRGQQVTLSCSPISGHRSVSWYQQTPGQGLQFLFEYFSETQRNKGNFPGRFSGRQFSNSRSEMNVSTLELGDSALYLCASSLAPGGYEQYFGPGTRLTVT.